The T cell receptor (beta chain) under discussion was sequenced for a study of cytomegalovirus exposure and HLA in healthy donors. Study-level findings and limits: Overall, under 200 TCR beta chains were annotated as cytomegalovirus-associated. Rarity marked most TCR sequences, yet some public TCRs occurred in many donors.

Of note for this clone: The antigen remains unidentified. Other DNA sequences of this sample code for an identical CDR3.

The V gene lost 4 bases and the J gene lost 2 bases, with 10 bases spanning the gap. The CDR3 has 14 residues. Germline CDR1 and CDR2: SEHNR and FQNEAQ (reference sequence). As for the donors, each was a healthy bone marrow donor. 13 Jbeta primers and 60 Vbeta primers were used for the PCR. The table came from immunoSEQ multiplex PCR; TCRdb's copy has only in-frame clones and leaves some out. The repertoire includes approximately 110,000 clones, approximately 79% of them detected once, and about 3% sits in the top ten. The rearrangement links TRBV7-9 to TRBJ2-3, with a possible D match to TRBD2 (5 bases). The sample consisted of PBMCs. This receptor was taken from a woman aged 40 to 49 in good health and CMV-seronegative. This CDR3 reads CASSSSGNTDTQYF. The CDR3 DNA sequence: TGTGCCAGCAGCTCTTCGGGGAACACAGATACGCAGTATTTT.